The next 8 T cell receptor beta chains were all read from a single sample in a study of shared clonotypes between healthy human individuals. Here immunoSEQ multiplex PCR was the method, and the copy in TCRdb shows in-frame clones only, minus some. The table has about 690,000 clones, 80% to 95% seen once. Source material: memory CD8+ T cells from PBMCs. Subset reported: CD45RO+ cells pooled with CCR7-negative TemRA cells. Receptor source: a man aged 18 to 30 in good health. Some clones in this sample may be carry-over from other donors' samples.

Only one count was recorded for this clone. The J gene is TRBJ2-1, the V gene TRBV27; weak D call: TRBD2 (6 bases). CDR3 length: 15 amino acids. Germline V lookup: CDR1 MNHEY, CDR2 SMNVEV (reference sequence). The V end lost 8 bases, the J end lost 3 bases, and 17 bases lay between the germline ends. The CDR3 region has the DNA TGTGCCAGCCGCGTTCCGGGCGGGATCTACAATGAGCAGTTCTTC. This translates into CASRVPGGIYNEQFF.

The chain employs TRBV5-1 and TRBJ2-1; no definite D call. V gave up 6 bases and J gave up 11 bases, with 12 bases separating them. Germline V lookup: CDR1 SGHRS, CDR2 YFSETQ. This CDR3 comprises 11 residues. The CDR3 protein is CASTSARQQFF. The CDR3 coding sequence is TGCGCCAGCACTTCAGCCAGGCAGCAGTTCTTC.

This chain connects TRBV27 to TRBJ1-5, with D maybe TRBD1 (6 bases). Trimming removed 5 bases from V and 2 bases from J, with 16 bases in between. Germline values: CDR1 MNHEY, CDR2 SMNVEV (reference sequence). CDR3 length equals 16 residues. In nucleotides, the CDR3 is TGTGCCAGCAGTCCCGGACAGTTCGGGGGCAATCAGCCCCAGCATTTT. The encoded protein is CASSPGQFGGNQPQHF.

This clone occurred once. V usage is TRBV7-9 and J usage is TRBJ2-1; the D gene is possibly TRBD1 (6 bases). This CDR3 region has 15 residues. Trimming shortened V by 5 bases and J by 0 bases, and 11 bases separated the two germline ends. The germline V gene has CDR1 SEHNR and CDR2 FQNEAQ (reference sequence). DNA of the CDR3: TGTGCCAGCAGCCCCGGACAGCGCTCCTACAATGAGCAGTTCTTC. It codes for CASSPGQRSYNEQFF.

The chain uses TRBV29-1 and TRBJ2-1, with 8 bases that match TRBD1. In germline, CDR1 is SQVTM, CDR2 ANQGSEA. The CDR3 has 14 residues. After removal of 5 bases from V and 4 bases from J, the junction contained 7 bases not matched to a gene. CDR3 in DNA: TGCAGCGTTCTCCCCCAGGGGGCGTACAATGAGCAGTTCTTC. Its translation: CSVLPQGAYNEQFF.

Only one count was recorded for this clone. Compared with germline, one end of the junction differs, possibly owing to a read error. The chain carries TRBV7-9 and TRBJ1-3, with 8 bases that match TRBD1. Germline values: CDR1 SEHNR, CDR2 FQNEAQ (reference sequence). CDR3 size: 12 residues. CDR3 in DNA: TGTGCCAGCAGTTCTACAGGGGGGAAGAGGGGTTTT. Its translation: CASSSTGGKRGF. Based on the CDR3 plus reference TRBV7-9 and TRBJ1-3, the full variable domain is DTGVSQNPRHKITKRGQNVTFRCDPISEHNRLYWYRQTLGQGPEFLTYFQNEAQLEKSRLLSDRFSAERPKGSFSTLEIQRTEQGDSAMYLCASSSTGGKRGFGEGSWLTVV.

This chain joins TRBV12-5 and TRBJ1-2, with D unresolved. The ends were cut back, 6 bases at V and 2 bases at J, with 4 bases in the middle. The CDR3 extends over 11 amino acids. The V gene's germline CDR1 is LGHNT and CDR2 FRNRAP. In DNA, the CDR3 is TGTGCTAGTGGAGTCAACTATGGCTACACCTTC. It encodes CASGVNYGYTF.

The chain combines TRBV5-1 with TRBJ2-1; TRBD1 might be the D (7 bases). The CDR3 consists of 16 residues. Deletions cut 3 bases from V and 8 bases from J, with 21 bases between. Looked up from germline, CDR1 is SGHRS and CDR2 is YFSETQ. CDR3 in amino acids: CASSWAGGQTFDEQFF. CDR3 DNA sequence: TGCGCCAGCAGCTGGGCCGGGGGACAGACCTTTGATGAGCAGTTCTTC.